Listed below are T cell receptor beta chains from one sample, sequenced in a study of control samples from healthy donors and cancer patients. TCRdb's table, derived via immunoSEQ multiplex PCR, lists solely in-frame clones and lacks some. The table includes around 150,000 clones, roughly 94% detected once. Sequenced input: PBMCs. The receptors come from a man between 60 and 70 years old with colorectal cancer. Each CDR3 is given with its conserved first and last residue. Fields, in order: V gene, clone size, J gene, D gene, CDR3 DNA, CDR3 protein. D genes are given only for firm matches. Clone size appears in some rows only: once, few, many, or a class for an expanded clone.

V: TRBV7-2; size: .; J: TRBJ1-1; D: .; DNA: TGTGCCAGCAGCTCTCAACAGGGAGGAAGCACTGAAGCTTTCTTT; CDR3: CASSSQQGGSTEAFF
V: TRBV30; size: few; J: TRBJ1-1; D: .; DNA: TGTGCCTGGAGTAAAGTCGTAGCGGGCACTGAAGCTTTCTTT; CDR3: CAWSKVVAGTEAFF
V: TRBV10-1; size: .; J: TRBJ2-7; D: .; DNA: TGCGCCAGCCCCCTAGGACCGATGAAGTACTTC; CDR3: CASPLGPMKYF
V: TRBV28; size: .; J: TRBJ2-3; D: .; DNA: TGTGCCAGCAGTCTTGACAGCACAGATACGCAGTATTTT; CDR3: CASSLDSTDTQYF
V: TRBV19; size: .; J: TRBJ2-7; D: .; DNA: TGTGCCAGTAATCATAGCCCCGCGAGGGGCGAGCAGTACTTC; CDR3: CASNHSPARGEQYF
V: TRBV9; size: .; J: TRBJ1-2; D: .; DNA: TGTGCCAGCAGCGTGGGTTCTGCTAACTATGGCTACACCTTC; CDR3: CASSVGSANYGYTF
V: TRBV4-1; size: .; J: TRBJ1-2; D: TRBD1; DNA: TGCGCCAGCAGCCCCCAGGGGGGTTACTATGGCTACACCTTC; CDR3: CASSPQGGYYGYTF
V: TRBV5-1; size: .; J: TRBJ2-3; D: TRBD1; DNA: TGCGCCAGCAGCTTGGGACAGGGGAACGTGGATACGCAGTATTTT; CDR3: CASSLGQGNVDTQYF
V: TRBV5-1; size: .; J: TRBJ1-5; D: .; DNA: TGCGCCAGCAGCTTGGGAGGGCAGAACAATCAGCCCCAGCATTTT; CDR3: CASSLGGQNNQPQHF
V: TRBV5-1; size: few; J: TRBJ1-2; D: TRBD1; DNA: TGCGCCAGCAGCGCTACAGGGGACTATGGCTACACCTTC; CDR3: CASSATGDYGYTF
V: TRBV19; size: .; J: TRBJ1-1; D: .; DNA: TGTGCCAGTAGTAGTCAGGCAAACACTGAAGCTTTCTTT; CDR3: CASSSQANTEAFF
V: TRBV5-1; size: .; J: TRBJ1-2; D: .; DNA: TGCGCCAGCAGCTCGACAGTCTATGGCTACACCTTC; CDR3: CASSSTVYGYTF
V: TRBV7-9; size: .; J: TRBJ2-7; D: .; DNA: TGTGCCAGCAGGGAGACAGGAGCTGGCTCCTACGAGCAGTACTTC; CDR3: CASRETGAGSYEQYF
V: TRBV7-9; size: .; J: TRBJ2-7; D: TRBD2; DNA: TGTGCCAGCAGCTCGGCTAGCGGCTCCTACGAGCAGTACTTC; CDR3: CASSSASGSYEQYF
V: TRBV27; size: .; J: TRBJ1-2; D: TRBD1; DNA: TGTGCCAGCAGTCCGCGACAGGGTGCCCCCTATGGCTACACCTTC; CDR3: CASSPRQGAPYGYTF
V: TRBV27; size: few; J: TRBJ1-1; D: .; DNA: TGTGCCAGCAGTTTTATGGGTTCGGAGGCTTTCTTT; CDR3: CASSFMGSEAFF
V: TRBV25-1; size: .; J: TRBJ2-3; D: .; DNA: TGTGCCAGCAGTGAATTCGAGATAACAGATACGCAGTATTTT; CDR3: CASSEFEITDTQYF
V: TRBV2; size: .; J: TRBJ1-5; D: .; DNA: TGTGCCTCCCGAGGAGAAGGCAATCAGCCCCAGCATTTT; CDR3: CASRGEGNQPQHF
V: TRBV5-1; size: .; J: TRBJ1-3; D: .; DNA: TGCGCCAGCAGCTTGTCCCCAGGAGGTGGAAACACCATATATTTT; CDR3: CASSLSPGGGNTIYF
V: TRBV11-2; size: .; J: TRBJ1-2; D: TRBD1; DNA: TGTGCCAGCACCCTAGACAGGGGATATGGCTACACCTTC; CDR3: CASTLDRGYGYTF
V: TRBV7-9; size: .; J: TRBJ2-5; D: TRBD1; DNA: TGTGCCAGCAGCTCGGGACAGGGAGCACCCTCCCAAGAGACCCAGTACTTC; CDR3: CASSSGQGAPSQETQYF
V: TRBV6-2/TRBV6-3; size: .; J: TRBJ1-1; D: .; DNA: TGTGCCAGCAGTTACTCGAGAAGGTGGGGGGCTGGGGGCACTGAAGCTTTCTTT; CDR3: CASSYSRRWGAGGTEAFF
V: TRBV2; size: .; J: TRBJ1-1; D: TRBD1; DNA: TGTGCCAGCAGGGACAGGCTAGGGGGGGAAGCTTTCTTT; CDR3: CASRDRLGGEAFF
V: TRBV12-3/TRBV12-4; size: .; J: TRBJ2-2; D: .; DNA: TGTGCCAGCTCCCTTCCGCCCGGGGAGCTGTTTTTT; CDR3: CASSLPPGELFF
V: TRBV29-1; size: .; J: TRBJ2-5; D: .; DNA: TGCAGCGCCGTGACAGGAGAGACCCAGTACTTC; CDR3: CSAVTGETQYF
V: TRBV2; size: .; J: TRBJ2-7; D: TRBD1; DNA: TGTGCCAGCAGTGAAGGACAGGGGGGAAACGAGCAGTACTTC; CDR3: CASSEGQGGNEQYF
V: TRBV12-5; size: .; J: TRBJ2-4; D: TRBD2; DNA: TGTGCTAGTGGTTTGGTGCCCCGGACTAGCGGGGGGGTGTTGGGCAAAAACATTCAGTACTTC; CDR3: CASGLVPRTSGGVLGKNIQYF
V: TRBV19; size: .; J: TRBJ1-3; D: .; DNA: TGTGCCAGTAGGGCCGGGCCCGCCTTTGGAAACACCATATATTTT; CDR3: CASRAGPAFGNTIYF
V: TRBV5-1; size: .; J: TRBJ2-3; D: TRBD2; DNA: TGCGCCAGCAGATTAGCGGGGGCGGAAGATACGCAGTATTTT; CDR3: CASRLAGAEDTQYF
V: TRBV7-9; size: .; J: TRBJ2-2; D: .; DNA: TGTGCCAGCAGCTTTCAGGGTAGTCTCGGGTCCGGGGAGCTGTTTTTT; CDR3: CASSFQGSLGSGELFF
V: TRBV10-3; size: .; J: TRBJ1-4; D: TRBD1; DNA: TGTGCCATCAGTGCAGGGGGAGGGGCAACTAATGAAAAACTGTTTTTT; CDR3: CAISAGGGATNEKLFF
V: TRBV19; size: .; J: TRBJ2-5; D: TRBD1; DNA: TGTGCCAGTAGTATAGGACAGGGGGTCGAGACCCAGTACTTC; CDR3: CASSIGQGVETQYF
V: TRBV21-1; size: .; J: TRBJ2-7; D: .; DNA: TGTGCCAGCAGGGGGGGCAGTGAGTATGGCTACGAGCAGTACTTC; CDR3: CASRGGSEYGYEQYF
V: TRBV18; size: .; J: TRBJ2-1; D: .; DNA: TGTGCCAGCTCACCAATAACAGGGATTGACAATGAGCAGTTCTTC; CDR3: CASSPITGIDNEQFF
V: TRBV7-9; size: .; J: TRBJ2-5; D: TRBD2; DNA: TGTGCCAGCAGCCCGGGACTAGACCAAGAGACCCAGTACTTC; CDR3: CASSPGLDQETQYF
V: TRBV27; size: .; J: TRBJ1-2; D: .; DNA: TGTGCCAGCAGTTTAAAAGCAGGGAACTATGGCTACACCTTC; CDR3: CASSLKAGNYGYTF
V: TRBV11-2; size: .; J: TRBJ1-2; D: .; DNA: TGTGCCAGCAGCTTTTCAAGCACAGGGCTAGGCGGCTACACCTTC; CDR3: CASSFSSTGLGGYTF
V: TRBV5-6; size: .; J: TRBJ1-2; D: TRBD1; DNA: TGTGCCAGCAGCTTCGGACAGGGGGCACCTAACTATGGCTACACCTTC; CDR3: CASSFGQGAPNYGYTF
V: TRBV7-9; size: few; J: TRBJ2-2; D: TRBD1; DNA: TGTGCCAGCAGCCCCGGACAGGGGTGGACCGGGGAGCTGTTTTTT; CDR3: CASSPGQGWTGELFF
V: TRBV9; size: .; J: TRBJ1-2; D: .; DNA: TGTGCCAGCAGCGCCGGGAGCGGGGAATCTAACTATGGCTACACCTTC; CDR3: CASSAGSGESNYGYTF
V: TRBV29-1; size: .; J: TRBJ1-2; D: TRBD1; DNA: TGCAGCGTTGAATATACAGGGGGCAGTGGCTACACCTTC; CDR3: CSVEYTGGSGYTF
V: TRBV2; size: .; J: TRBJ1-1; D: .; DNA: TGTGCCAGCAAGTTCGGTCTGAACACTGAAGCTTTCTTT; CDR3: CASKFGLNTEAFF
V: TRBV20-1; size: .; J: TRBJ1-1; D: TRBD1; DNA: TGCAGTGCTAGTTGGGACAGGGGCATGAACACTGAAGCTTTCTTT; CDR3: CSASWDRGMNTEAFF
V: TRBV5-4; size: .; J: TRBJ1-6; D: .; DNA: TGTGCCAGCAGCATACGACCAGAGGCGCTGGGGTCACCCCTCCACTTT; CDR3: CASSIRPEALGSPLHF
V: TRBV27; size: .; J: TRBJ2-3; D: .; DNA: TGTGCCAGCAGTCCACTAGGGGTGGTAAATACGCAGTATTTT; CDR3: CASSPLGVVNTQYF
V: TRBV19; size: .; J: TRBJ2-3; D: .; DNA: TGTGCCAGTAGTCCGACCTTCCCCGATCCCACAGATACGCAGTATTTT; CDR3: CASSPTFPDPTDTQYF
V: TRBV7-9; size: .; J: TRBJ2-2; D: .; DNA: TGTGCCAGCAGCCACGACAGACGTACCGGGGAGCTGTTTTTT; CDR3: CASSHDRRTGELFF
V: TRBV7-9; size: .; J: TRBJ1-4; D: TRBD1; DNA: TGTGCCAGCAGCTTGGGGGACAGGGGCGCTAATGAAAAACTGTTTTTT; CDR3: CASSLGDRGANEKLFF